This T cell receptor beta chain stems from a study of T cell repertoires in cytomegalovirus infection. Deletions cut 4 bases from V and 0 bases from J, with 10 bases between. Germline V gene lookup returns CDR1 SNHLY and CDR2 FYNNEI. CDR3 length: 15 residues. TCRdb independently ran MiXCR on the reads; one entry per CDR3 protein. The profile shows 560,000 or so distinct CDR3 sequences, more than 15% of them singletons. This clonotype was detected ten times or more. Sequenced: CD8+ T cells from PBMCs. The chain combines TRBV2 with TRBJ1-5; the D is unclear. This TCR derives from a human donor in good health (CMV status not recorded). Some clones in this sample may be carry-over from other donors' samples. CDR3 residues: CASSARKYSNQPQHF. CDR3 nucleotides: TGTGCCAGCAGTGCACGAAAATATAGCAATCAGCCCCAGCATTTT.